These 10 T cell receptor beta chains came from one sample sequenced in a study of blood T cell repertoires in COVID-19. The table came from immunoSEQ multiplex PCR; TCRdb's copy has only in-frame clones and leaves some out. The repertoire holds 30,000 to 40,000 clones, with 75% to 85% as singletons. The sequenced sample was peripheral blood. The receptors come from a human donor in a cohort sampled during active COVID-19.

V usage is TRBV6-2 or TRBV6-3 and J usage is TRBJ1-5, with a tentative D call TRBD1 (6 bases). The germline gives CDR1 MNHEY, CDR2 SVGEGT. Trimming left V 5 bases short and J 5 bases short, with 16 bases between. The CDR3 is 15 residues long. The CDR3 nucleotides read TGTGCCAGCAGTCCCGGGGGGGCGCCCGATCAGCCCCAGCATTTT. Its translation is CASSPGGAPDQPQHF.

The chain joins TRBV27 to TRBJ2-7; the match to TRBD2 covers 8 bases. The CDR3 sequence is 15 residues long. The trim removed 3 bases at V and 3 bases at J, leaving 7 bases unmatched. The germline CDR1 and CDR2 sequences are MNHEY and SMNVEV (reference sequence). The CDR3, as DNA: TGTGCCAGCAGTTTTAGCGGGACGGCTGACTACGAGCAGTACTTC. Translation gives CASSFSGTADYEQYF.

Details on this clone: Its ends do not fully match the called genes, so a read error is possible. The V and J genes are TRBV12-3 or TRBV12-4 and TRBJ2-5; D is perhaps TRBD2 (6 bases). This CDR3 is 12 amino acids long. CDR3 DNA: TGTGCCAGCAGTCGCCTTATACGGGAGTTGGACTTC. This gives the protein CASSRLIRELDF.

The rearrangement links TRBV19 to TRBJ1-3, with TRBD1 as a possible D gene (5 bases). V lost 8 bases and J 0 bases, leaving 11 bases between the germline ends. This CDR3 contains 14 residues. The germline V gene has CDR1 LNHDA and CDR2 SQIVND (reference sequence). The CDR3: CASSGGDSGNTIYF. The CDR3, as DNA: TGTGCCAGTTCGGGAGGGGACTCTGGAAACACCATATATTTT.

This chain joins TRBV19 and TRBJ1-5, with 9 nucleotides matching TRBD1. The trim removed 5 bases at V and 5 bases at J, leaving 7 bases unmatched. Germline V gene lookup returns CDR1 LNHDA and CDR2 SQIVND (reference sequence). This CDR3 has 15 amino acids. CDR3 nucleotides: TGTGCCAGTAGTGCCGACAGGGGGACGGATCAGCCCCAGCATTTT. It encodes CASSADRGTDQPQHF.

V is TRBV5-4 and J is TRBJ2-3, with 16 bases aligning to TRBD2. The CDR3 loop spans 17 amino acids. Germline V CDR1 and CDR2: SGHNT, YYREEE (reference sequence). Trimming cost V 7 bases and J 2 bases; bases outside gene matches: 7. CDR3 loop: CASPGLAGGPVTDTQYF. CDR3 nucleotides: TGTGCCAGCCCGGGACTAGCGGGAGGGCCTGTCACAGATACGCAGTATTTT.

Concerning this clone: At one boundary the junction diverges from the germline segment, which might be a read error. The J gene is TRBJ2-2, the V gene TRBV7-7, with TRBD2 matching 9 bases. CDR3 size: 16 residues. From germline, CDR1 is SSHAT and CDR2 FNYEAQ (reference sequence). Here the CDR3 reads CASSPIAGADTGELFF. The CDR3 bases are TGTGCTAGCAGCCCCATAGCGGGGGCGGACACCGGGGAGCTGTTTTTT.

This sequence joins TRBV9 and TRBJ2-2; no reliable D call. Germline V gives CDR1 SGDLS, CDR2 YYNGEE. The CDR3 sequence is 14 residues long. V lost 3 bases, J lost 0 bases, and 6 bases lay in between. The CDR3 protein is CASSATANTGELFF. The DNA for the CDR3 is TGTGCCAGCAGCGCGACTGCGAACACCGGGGAGCTGTTTTTT.

V and J are TRBV5-5 and TRBJ1-5; no clear D. The CDR3 totals 17 residues. Germline CDR1 and CDR2: SGHKS and YYEKEE (reference sequence). V lost 2 bases, J lost 5 bases, and 20 bases lay in between. The chain's CDR3 is CASSFFLSGSGDQPQHF. CDR3 sequence (DNA): TGTGCCAGCAGCTTTTTCCTTTCGGGATCTGGTGATCAGCCCCAGCATTTT.

The chain joins TRBV6-2 or TRBV6-3 to TRBJ1-6; unclear D gene. V dropped 6 bases and J dropped 7 bases, with 7 bases sitting between them. This CDR3 has 12 residues. Germline assignment: CDR1 MNHEY and CDR2 SVGEGT. The CDR3 is CASSTLNSPLHF. CDR3 DNA: TGTGCCAGCAGCACTTTGAATTCACCCCTCCACTTT.